This TCR beta chain was recovered during a study of monozygotic twins with inflammatory bowel disease. Study-wide results and caveats: With others, IBD patients shared fewer clonotypes than healthy twins did, especially with disease activity.

Germline assignment: CDR1 SEHNR and CDR2 FQNEAQ (reference sequence). The CDR3 contains 14 residues. In regard to this clonotype: The target antigen is unknown.

TCRdb processed the 5' RACE reads again and assigns one entry to each CDR3 protein, with no DNA. The sample table includes more than 110,000 distinct CDR3 sequences. Investigators pulled total RNA out of whole blood and did not sort T cells. This receptor was taken from a human donor with ulcerative colitis or Crohn's disease, or a healthy co-twin of an affected twin (not recorded which). The V call is TRBV7-9, the J call TRBJ2-2. What was sequenced was blood. CDR3 protein: CASSLTGDTGELFF. Drawing the rest from reference TRBV7-9 and TRBJ2-2, the complete variable domain is DTGVSQNPRHKITKRGQNVTFRCDPISEHNRLYWYRQTLGQGPEFLTYFQNEAQLEKSRLLSDRFSAERPKGSFSTLEIQRTEQGDSAMYLCASSLTGDTGELFFGEGSRLTVL.